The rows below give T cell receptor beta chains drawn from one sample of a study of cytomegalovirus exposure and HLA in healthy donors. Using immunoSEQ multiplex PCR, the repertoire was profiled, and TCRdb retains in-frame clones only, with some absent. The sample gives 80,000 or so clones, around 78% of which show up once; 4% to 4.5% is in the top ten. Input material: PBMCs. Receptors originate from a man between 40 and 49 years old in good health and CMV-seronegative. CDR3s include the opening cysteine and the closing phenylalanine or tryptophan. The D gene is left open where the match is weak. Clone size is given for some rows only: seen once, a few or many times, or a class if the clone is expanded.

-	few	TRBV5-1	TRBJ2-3	TGCGCCAGCACCGCAGGGTCCACAGATACGCAGTATTTT	CASTAGSTDTQYF
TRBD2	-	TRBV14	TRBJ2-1	TGTGCCAGCAGCCCCCACACACTAGCGGGGGAGCAGTTCTTC	CASSPHTLAGEQFF
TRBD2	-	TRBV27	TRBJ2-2	TGTGCCAGCAGTCGGACTAGCGGGAACACCGGGGAGCTGTTTTTT	CASSRTSGNTGELFF
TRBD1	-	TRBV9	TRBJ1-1	TGTGCCAGCAGCTTACAGGGACAGATGAACACTGAAGCTTTCTTT	CASSLQGQMNTEAFF
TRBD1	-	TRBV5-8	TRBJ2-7	TGTGCCAGCAGCGAGATCGAGGACAGGGAGCTCTACGAGCAGTACTTC	CASSEIEDRELYEQYF
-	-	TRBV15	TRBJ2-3	TGTGCCACCAGCAGAGATCCGCGCAGGTCCAGCACAGATACGCAGTATTTT	CATSRDPRRSSTDTQYF
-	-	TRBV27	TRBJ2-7	TGTGCCAGCAGTTTAGGGGACACCTACGAGCAGTACTTC	CASSLGDTYEQYF
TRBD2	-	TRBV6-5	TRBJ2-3	TGTGCCAGCAGTGGACTAGCGGGAATCACAGATACGCAGTATTTT	CASSGLAGITDTQYF
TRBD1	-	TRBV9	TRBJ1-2	TGTGCCAGCAGCGGGACAGGGGGGAGTTATGTTGGCTACACCTTC	CASSGTGGSYVGYTF
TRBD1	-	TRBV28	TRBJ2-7	TGTGCCAGCAGTCTACAGGGGGTTCGCTACGAGCAGTACTTC	CASSLQGVRYEQYF
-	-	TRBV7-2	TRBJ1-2	TGTGCCAGCAGGTCAGGGTTCGTAGGGGGCTACACCTTC	CASRSGFVGGYTF
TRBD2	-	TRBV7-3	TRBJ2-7	TGTGCCAGCAGCTTATGCCTAGCGGGAAGTTTCGTCTCCTACGAGCAGTACTTC	CASSLCLAGSFVSYEQYF
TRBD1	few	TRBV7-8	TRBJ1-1	TGTGCCAGCAGCTTCCCGGACAGGGGGAACACTGAAGCTTTCTTT	CASSFPDRGNTEAFF
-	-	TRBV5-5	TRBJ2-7	TGTGCCAGCAGCTTGGAGGCAGGGCCCACCTACGAGCAGTACTTC	CASSLEAGPTYEQYF
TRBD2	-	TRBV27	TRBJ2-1	TGTGCCAGCAGTCCGAGCGGGAGGGCCCCCAATGAGCAGTTCTTC	CASSPSGRAPNEQFF
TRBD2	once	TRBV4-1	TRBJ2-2	TGCGCCAGCAGCGCAAGCTCGGGAGGCGGGGAGCTGTTTTTT	CASSASSGGGELFF
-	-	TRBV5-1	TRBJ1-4	TGCGCCAGCAGCCTAGGACAGATATCTAATGAAAAACTGTTTTTT	CASSLGQISNEKLFF
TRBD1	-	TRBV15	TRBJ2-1	TGTGCCACCAGCGCCCGACAGGGGACACCCAATGAGCAGTTCTTC	CATSARQGTPNEQFF
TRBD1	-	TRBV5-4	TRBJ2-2	TGTGCCAGCAGCGACGACCAGGGGGCGCAGGCCGGGGAGCTGTTTTTT	CASSDDQGAQAGELFF
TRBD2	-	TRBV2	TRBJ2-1	TGTGCCAGCAGTGATCCGGGACTAGTTAAGAATGAGCAGTTCTTC	CASSDPGLVKNEQFF
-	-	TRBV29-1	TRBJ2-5	TGCAGCGTTGGGGGTTACAGGGGGGGCCTTGAGTACTTC	CSVGGYRGGLEYF
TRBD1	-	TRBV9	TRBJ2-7	TGTGCCAGCAGCGAGCGAGTTGGGGACAGCAACTCCTACGAGCAGTACTTC	CASSERVGDSNSYEQYF
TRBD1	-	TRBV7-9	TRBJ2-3	TGTGCCAGCAGCTTAGACAGGGGGCGACGCACAGATACGCAGTATTTT	CASSLDRGRRTDTQYF
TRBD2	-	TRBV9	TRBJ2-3	TGTGCCAGCAGCGTAGAAGGGCTAGCGGGAGCGGCCACGACAGATACGCAGTATTTT	CASSVEGLAGAATTDTQYF
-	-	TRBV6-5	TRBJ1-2	TGTGCCAGCAGTTACGGAAAGGGGTGGGGCTACACCTTC	CASSYGKGWGYTF
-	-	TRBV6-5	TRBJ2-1	TGTGCCAGCAGCAGGGGAGGGATCTACAATGAGCAGTTCTTC	CASSRGGIYNEQFF
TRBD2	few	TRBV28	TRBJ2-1	TGTGCCAGCAGCTTAGTGGCGGGAGGGCCATATGAGCAGTTCTTC	CASSLVAGGPYEQFF
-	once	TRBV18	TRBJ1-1	TGTGCCAGCTCTTCGCTAGGGGCTGAAGCTTTCTTT	CASSSLGAEAFF
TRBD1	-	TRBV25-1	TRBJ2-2	TGTGCCAGCAGTGACTGGGACAGATCCACCGGGGAGCTGTTTTTT	CASSDWDRSTGELFF
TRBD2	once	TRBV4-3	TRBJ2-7	TGCGCCAGCAGCCAAGTCGGGACTAGCGAAACCTACGAGCAGTACTTC	CASSQVGTSETYEQYF
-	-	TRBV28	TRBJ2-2	TGTGCCAGCAGTTTATACGGGGACGGGGAGCTGTTTTTT	CASSLYGDGELFF
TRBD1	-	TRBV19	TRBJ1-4	TGTGCCAGTAGGGTCAGGGGGAATGAAAAACTGTTTTTT	CASRVRGNEKLFF
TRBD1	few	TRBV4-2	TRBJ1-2	TGTGCCAGCAGCCAAGATATGGGACAGGACTGGGAAGGCTACACCTTC	CASSQDMGQDWEGYTF
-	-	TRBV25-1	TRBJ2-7	TGTGCCAGCAGTGAACCAGGGGCCTTCTCCTACGAGCAGTACTTC	CASSEPGAFSYEQYF
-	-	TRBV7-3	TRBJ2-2	TGTGCCAGCAGCTCGGAGGCAGCAAACACCGGGGAGCTGTTTTTT	CASSSEAANTGELFF
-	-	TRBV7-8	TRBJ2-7	TGTGCCAGCAGCTTAAGGTCTTGGCCAAATCATCAGGGATCCTACGAGCAGTACTTC	CASSLRSWPNHQGSYEQYF
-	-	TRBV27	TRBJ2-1	TGTGCCAGCAGTCCAGAGGACACCTACAATGAGCAGTTCTTC	CASSPEDTYNEQFF
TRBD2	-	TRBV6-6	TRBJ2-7	TGTGCCAGCAGTCTAGCGGGAGGAATCTACGAGCAGTACTTC	CASSLAGGIYEQYF
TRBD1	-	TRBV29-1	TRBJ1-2	TGCAGCGTCCCTACCGGGACAGGGGTATCTGGCTACACCTTC	CSVPTGTGVSGYTF
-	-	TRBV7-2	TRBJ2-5	TGTGCCAGCAGCTTAGCGTCTCGGGAGACCCAGTACTTC	CASSLASRETQYF
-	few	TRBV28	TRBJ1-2	TGTGCCAGCAGTCTCACGACCAGGGCAAACTATGGCTACACCTTC	CASSLTTRANYGYTF